This record concerns one T cell receptor (beta chain) sequence. This specimen comes from a study of cytomegalovirus exposure and HLA in healthy donors. Germline V lookup: CDR1 LNHDA, CDR2 SQIVND (reference sequence). The length of the CDR3 is 14 residues. The V end lost 4 bases, the J end lost 7 bases, and 17 bases lay between the germline ends. 60 Vbeta and 13 Jbeta primers were used in PCR. Sequencing used immunoSEQ multiplex PCR; TCRdb keeps in-frame clones, though not all of them. The repertoire consists of 99,000 or so clones, with under 85% occurring once and the leading ten covering 7.5% to 10%.

The sequence derives from a woman aged 40 to 49 in good health and CMV-seropositive. This chain uses TRBV19 with TRBJ2-7; maybe TRBD2 (5 bases). Sequenced sample: PBMCs. The chain's CDR3 is CASSSKGMRVEQYF. The CDR3 region has the DNA TGTGCCAGTAGTAGTAAGGGAATGAGGGTGGAGCAGTACTTC.